The clone carrying this T cell receptor beta chain has only a few counts. TCRdb reprocessed the RT-PCR reads with MiXCR, giving one entry per CDR3 protein. The repertoire consists of about 780,000 distinct CDR3 sequences, with roughly 20% occurring once and the leading ten covering approximately 11%. This sample is drawn from a study of response to subunit inactivated influenza vaccine. The sequence derives from a man aged 50-59 years who received an inactivated influenza vaccine. The input for sequencing was PBMCs from blood, taken around 5 days after vaccination.

The CDR3 bases are TGCGCCAGCGGGGATCCCTGGGACTATGGCTACACCTTC. This encodes CASGDPWDYGYTF. The chain links TRBV5-1 to TRBJ1-2; D remains unclear. Between the trimmed V and J ends, which lost 7 bases and 3 bases, there was a span of 13 bases. Germline CDR1 reads SGHRS; CDR2 reads YFSETQ. The CDR3 runs 13 residues.